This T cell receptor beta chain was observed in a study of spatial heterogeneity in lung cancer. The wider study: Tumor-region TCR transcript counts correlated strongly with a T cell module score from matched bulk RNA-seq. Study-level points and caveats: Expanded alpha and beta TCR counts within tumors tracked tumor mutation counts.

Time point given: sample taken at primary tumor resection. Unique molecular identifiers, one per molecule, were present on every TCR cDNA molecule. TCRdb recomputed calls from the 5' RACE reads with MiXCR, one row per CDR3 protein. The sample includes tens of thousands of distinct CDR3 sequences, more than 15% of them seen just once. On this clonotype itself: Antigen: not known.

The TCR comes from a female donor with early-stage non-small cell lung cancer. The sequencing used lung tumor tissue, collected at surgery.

The CDR3 is CASSALSGANVLTF. DNA for the CDR3: TGTGCCAGTTCTGCCCTCTCTGGGGCCAACGTCCTGACTTTC. V and J are TRBV2 and TRBJ2-6, with D hard to call. The germline V gene has CDR1 SNHLY and CDR2 FYNNEI. The CDR3 is 14 residues long. The germline V and J ends were trimmed by 9 bases and 0 bases, with 9 bases remaining between them.